This TCR beta chain was documented in a study of CD8+ T cells in alopecia areata. General observations from the study: Greater clonality was observed in lesional scalp samples, especially alopecia totalis/universalis, versus normal scalp. Against the mouse data, patients shared TCRs less clearly, possibly for HLA reasons.

Germline-derived CDR1 and CDR2 are KGHSH and LQKENI. Trimming left V 3 bases short and J 1 base short, with 7 bases between. CDR3 size: 15 residues. Regarding this clone: No antigen is known for it.

RNA extraction and reverse transcription yielded cDNA as sequencing template. Measured with immunoSEQ multiplex PCR; TCRdb has only the in-frame clones, and not every one. The sample has over 150,000 clones, more than 60% seen once. Alopecia areata patients provided lesional scalp punch biopsies and peripheral blood. The source is a human donor with alopecia areata. V usage is TRBV18 and J usage is TRBJ2-6, with TRBD1 as a possible D gene (6 bases). Sequencing was performed on CD4+ T cells sorted from blood, taken at week 0. DNA for the CDR3: TGTGCCAGCTCACCCACAGGGTCTGGGGCCAACGTCCTGACTTTC. As protein: CASSPTGSGANVLTF.